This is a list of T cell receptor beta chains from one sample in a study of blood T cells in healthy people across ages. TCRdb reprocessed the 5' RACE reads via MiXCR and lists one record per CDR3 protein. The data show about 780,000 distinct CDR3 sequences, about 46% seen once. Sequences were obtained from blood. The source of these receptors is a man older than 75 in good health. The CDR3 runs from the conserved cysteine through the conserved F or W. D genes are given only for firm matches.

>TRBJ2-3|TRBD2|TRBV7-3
CTSSLAGGPSDTQYF
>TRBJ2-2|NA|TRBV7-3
CASSLTRPGELFF
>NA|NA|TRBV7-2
CASSEAGETQYF
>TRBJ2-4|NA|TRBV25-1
CASSDLNNEQYF
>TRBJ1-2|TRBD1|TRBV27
CATRPGQGRYGYTF
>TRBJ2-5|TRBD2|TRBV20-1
CSARRTSGGYNEQYF
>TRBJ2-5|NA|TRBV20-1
CSAVGKETQYF
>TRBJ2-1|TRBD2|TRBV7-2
CAGSPPGTSMNEQFF
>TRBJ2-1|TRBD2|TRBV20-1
CSARREEGGSEQFF
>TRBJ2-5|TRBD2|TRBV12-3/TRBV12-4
CASSFMGLAGVRDEQYF
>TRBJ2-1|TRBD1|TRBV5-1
CASSPDREGETQFF
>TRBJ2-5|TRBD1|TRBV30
CAWNPGGETQYF
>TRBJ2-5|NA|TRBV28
CASTLRGGAETQYF
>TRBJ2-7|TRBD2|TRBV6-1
CASSEALLAGADPSEQYF
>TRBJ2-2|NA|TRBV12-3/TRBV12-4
CASSKRATGELFF
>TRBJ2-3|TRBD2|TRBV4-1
CASSAPGTSGRVFTDTQYF
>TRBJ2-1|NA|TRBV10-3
CAISSGTGDNEQFF